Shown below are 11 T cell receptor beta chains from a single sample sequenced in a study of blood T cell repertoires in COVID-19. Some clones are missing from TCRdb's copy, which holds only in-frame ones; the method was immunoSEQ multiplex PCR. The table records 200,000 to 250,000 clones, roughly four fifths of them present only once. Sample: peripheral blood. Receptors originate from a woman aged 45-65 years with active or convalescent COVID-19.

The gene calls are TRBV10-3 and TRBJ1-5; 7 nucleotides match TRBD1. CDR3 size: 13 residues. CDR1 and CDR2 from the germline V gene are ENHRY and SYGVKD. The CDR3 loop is CAVTGDRNQPQHF. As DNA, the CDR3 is TGTGCGGTCACAGGGGACAGAAATCAGCCCCAGCATTTT.

The CDR3 bases are TGTGCCAGCAGCTCTTCCGGGACTATGATCACCGGGGAGCTGTTTTTT. This gives the protein CASSSSGTMITGELFF. The V and J genes are TRBV7-2 and TRBJ2-2; 7 nucleotides align to TRBD2. Unmatched junction bases numbered 9, after V lost 4 bases and J lost 4 bases. The CDR3 is 16 residues long. Per the germline V gene, CDR1 is SGHTA and CDR2 is FQGNSA.

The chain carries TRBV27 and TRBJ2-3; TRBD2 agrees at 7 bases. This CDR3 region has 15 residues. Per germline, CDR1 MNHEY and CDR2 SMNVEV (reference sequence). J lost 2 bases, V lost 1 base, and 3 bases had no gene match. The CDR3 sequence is CASSLLGGDTDTQYF. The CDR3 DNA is TGTGCCAGCAGTTTATTGGGGGGGGACACAGATACGCAGTATTTT.

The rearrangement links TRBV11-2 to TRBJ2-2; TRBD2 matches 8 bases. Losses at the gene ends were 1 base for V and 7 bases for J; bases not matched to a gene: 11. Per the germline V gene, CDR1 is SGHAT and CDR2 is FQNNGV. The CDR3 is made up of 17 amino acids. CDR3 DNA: TGTGCCAGCAGCTTAGGGAGCGGCGGGAGGATCGGCGGGGAGCTGTTTTTT. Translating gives CASSLGSGGRIGGELFF. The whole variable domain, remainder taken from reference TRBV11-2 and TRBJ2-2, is EAGVAQSPRYKIIEKRQSVAFWCNPISGHATLYWYQQILGQGPKLLIQFQNNGVVDDSQLPKDRFSAERLKGVDSTLKIQPAKLEDSAVYLCASSLGSGGRIGGELFFGEGSRLTVL.

The CDR3 sequence is CASVPPPSNQPQHF. CDR3 bases: TGTGCCAGCGTTCCCCCCCCGAGCAATCAGCCCCAGCATTTT. This rearrangement joins TRBV28 to TRBJ1-5, with no clear D. Trimming left V 8 bases short and J 1 base short, with 12 bases between. The germline V gene has CDR1 MDHEN and CDR2 SYDVKM. The CDR3 totals 14 residues.

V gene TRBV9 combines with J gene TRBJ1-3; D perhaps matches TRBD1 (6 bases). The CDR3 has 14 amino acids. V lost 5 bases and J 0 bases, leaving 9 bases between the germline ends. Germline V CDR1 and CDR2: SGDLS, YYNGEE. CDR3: CASSDRSSGNTIYF. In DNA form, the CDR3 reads TGTGCCAGCAGTGACAGGAGCTCTGGAAACACCATATATTTT.

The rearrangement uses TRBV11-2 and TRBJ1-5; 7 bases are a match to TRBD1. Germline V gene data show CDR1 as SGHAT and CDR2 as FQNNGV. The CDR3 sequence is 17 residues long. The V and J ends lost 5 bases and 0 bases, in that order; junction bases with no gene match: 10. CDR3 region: CASSPGQRVPSNQPQHF. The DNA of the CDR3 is TGTGCCAGCAGCCCGGGACAGAGAGTACCTAGCAATCAGCCCCAGCATTTT.

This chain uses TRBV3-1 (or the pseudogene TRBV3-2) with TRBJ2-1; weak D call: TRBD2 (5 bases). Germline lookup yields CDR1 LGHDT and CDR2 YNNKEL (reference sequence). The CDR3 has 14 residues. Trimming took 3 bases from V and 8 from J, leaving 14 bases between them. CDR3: CASSHSGFGDEQFF. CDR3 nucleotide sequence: TGTGCCAGCAGCCATTCCGGGTTCGGGGATGAGCAGTTCTTC.

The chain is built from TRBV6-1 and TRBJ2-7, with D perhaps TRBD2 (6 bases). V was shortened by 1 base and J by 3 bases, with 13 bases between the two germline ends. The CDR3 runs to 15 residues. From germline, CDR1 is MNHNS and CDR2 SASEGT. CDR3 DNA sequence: TGTGCCAGCAGTGAAGGGGCAGCGGAGGGCTACGAGCAGTACTTC. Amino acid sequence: CASSEGAAEGYEQYF.

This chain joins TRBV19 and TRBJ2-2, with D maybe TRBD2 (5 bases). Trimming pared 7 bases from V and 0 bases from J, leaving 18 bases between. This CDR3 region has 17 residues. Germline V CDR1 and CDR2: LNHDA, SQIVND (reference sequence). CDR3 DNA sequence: TGTGCCAGTACCAATGAGGGTCTAGCAGCGAACACCGGGGAGCTGTTTTTT. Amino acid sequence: CASTNEGLAANTGELFF.

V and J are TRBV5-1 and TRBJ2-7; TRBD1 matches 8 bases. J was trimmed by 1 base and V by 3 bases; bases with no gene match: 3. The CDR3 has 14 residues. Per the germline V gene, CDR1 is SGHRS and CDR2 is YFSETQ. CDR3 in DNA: TGCGCCAGCAGCTCCCGACAGGGGTCCTACGAGCAGTACTTC. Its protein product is CASSSRQGSYEQYF.